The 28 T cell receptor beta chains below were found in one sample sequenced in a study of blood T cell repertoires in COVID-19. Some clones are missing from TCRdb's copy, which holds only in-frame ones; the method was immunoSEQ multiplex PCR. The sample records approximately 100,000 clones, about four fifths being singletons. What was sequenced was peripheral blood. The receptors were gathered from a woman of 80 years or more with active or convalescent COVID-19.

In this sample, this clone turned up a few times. As DNA, the CDR3 is TGTGCCAGCAGCGCCGGCGGCGCCGGGGAGCTGTTTTTT. This encodes CASSAGGAGELFF. The V gene is TRBV9, the J gene TRBJ2-2; no reliable D call. CDR3 length equals 13 residues. Trimming cost V 3 bases and J 6 bases, with 9 bases left between them. Germline values: CDR1 SGDLS, CDR2 YYNGEE.

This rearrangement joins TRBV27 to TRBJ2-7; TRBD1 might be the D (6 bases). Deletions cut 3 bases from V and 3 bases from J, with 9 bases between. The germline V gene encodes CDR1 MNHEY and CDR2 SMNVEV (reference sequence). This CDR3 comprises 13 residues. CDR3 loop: CASSFRGGYEQYF. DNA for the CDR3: TGTGCCAGCAGTTTTCGAGGGGGCTACGAGCAGTACTTC.

The CDR3 DNA follows: TGTGCCAGCCGATCCGGGACTAGCGTTAACGATGAGCAGTTCTTC. Residues: CASRSGTSVNDEQFF. V gene TRBV18 combines with J gene TRBJ2-1; TRBD2 matches at 10 bases. From germline, CDR1 is KGHSH and CDR2 LQKENI. The CDR3 length is 15 residues. V lost 8 bases to trimming and J lost 8 bases; unmatched junction nucleotides: 12.

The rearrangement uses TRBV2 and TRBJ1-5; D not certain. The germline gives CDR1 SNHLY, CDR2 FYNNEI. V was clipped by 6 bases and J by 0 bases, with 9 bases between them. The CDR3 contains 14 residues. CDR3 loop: CASSGEVSNQPQHF. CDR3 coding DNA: TGTGCCAGCAGCGGAGAAGTTAGCAATCAGCCCCAGCATTTT. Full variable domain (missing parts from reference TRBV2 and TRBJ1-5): EPEVTQTPSHQVTQMGQEVILRCVPISNHLYFYWYRQILGQKVEFLVSFYNNEISEKSEIFDDQFSVERPDGSNFTLKIRSTKLEDSAMYFCASSGEVSNQPQHFGDGTRLSIL.

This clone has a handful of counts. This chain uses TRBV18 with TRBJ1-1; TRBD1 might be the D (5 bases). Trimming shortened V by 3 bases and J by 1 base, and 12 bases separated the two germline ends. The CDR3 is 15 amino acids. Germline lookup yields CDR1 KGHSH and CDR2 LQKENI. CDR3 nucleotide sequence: TGTGCCAGCTCACCCTCGACAGAGGCGAACACTGAAGCTTTCTTT. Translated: CASSPSTEANTEAFF.

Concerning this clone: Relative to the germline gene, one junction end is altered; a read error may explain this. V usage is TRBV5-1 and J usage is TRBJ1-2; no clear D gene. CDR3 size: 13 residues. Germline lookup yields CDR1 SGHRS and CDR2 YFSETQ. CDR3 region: CASTLGGNYGYTF. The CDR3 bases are TGCGCCAGCACCTTGGGAGGGAACTATGGCTACACCTTC.

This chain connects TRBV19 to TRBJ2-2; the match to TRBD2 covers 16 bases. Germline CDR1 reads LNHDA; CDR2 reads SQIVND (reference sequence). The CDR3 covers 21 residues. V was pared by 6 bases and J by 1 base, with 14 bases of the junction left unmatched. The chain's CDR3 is CASRKPGTSGRASGNTGELFF. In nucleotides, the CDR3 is TGTGCCAGTAGGAAACCCGGGACTAGCGGGAGGGCCTCTGGGAACACCGGGGAGCTGTTTTTT.

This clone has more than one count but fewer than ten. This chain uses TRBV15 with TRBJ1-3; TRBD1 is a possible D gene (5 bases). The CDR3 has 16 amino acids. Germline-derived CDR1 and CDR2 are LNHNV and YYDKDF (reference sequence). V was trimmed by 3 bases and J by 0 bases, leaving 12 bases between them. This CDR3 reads CATSSGEGSSGNTIYF. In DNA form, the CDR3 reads TGTGCCACCAGCAGCGGGGAGGGGAGCTCTGGAAACACCATATATTTT.

CDR3: CASSLAGTGAYEQYF. In nucleotides, the CDR3 is TGTGCCAGCAGCTTAGCCGGGACAGGGGCCTACGAGCAGTACTTC. The genes are TRBV11-1 and TRBJ2-7, with 10 bases lining up with TRBD1. J lost 2 bases, V lost 0 bases, and 1 base had no gene match. The CDR3 is 15 amino acids. In germline, CDR1 is SGHAT, CDR2 FQDESV (reference sequence).

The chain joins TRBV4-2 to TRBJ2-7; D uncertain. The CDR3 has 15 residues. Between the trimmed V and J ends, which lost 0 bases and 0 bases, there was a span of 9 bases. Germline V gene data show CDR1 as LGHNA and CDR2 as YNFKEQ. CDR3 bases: TGTGCCAGCAGCCAAGACTACTCGAGCTCCTACGAGCAGTACTTC. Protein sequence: CASSQDYSSSYEQYF.

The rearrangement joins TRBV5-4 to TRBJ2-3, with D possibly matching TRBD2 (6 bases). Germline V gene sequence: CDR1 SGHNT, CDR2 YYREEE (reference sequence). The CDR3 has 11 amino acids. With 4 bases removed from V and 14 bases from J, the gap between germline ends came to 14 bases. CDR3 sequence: CASSHGTYLYF. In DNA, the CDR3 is TGTGCCAGCAGCCACGGGACTTATCTGTATTTT.

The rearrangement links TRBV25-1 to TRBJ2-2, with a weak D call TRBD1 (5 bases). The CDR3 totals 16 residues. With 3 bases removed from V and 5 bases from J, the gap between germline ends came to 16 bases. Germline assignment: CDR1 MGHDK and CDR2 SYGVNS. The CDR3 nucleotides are TGTGCCAGCAGTGACCACAGGAACCAAGGGACCGGGGAGCTGTTTTTT. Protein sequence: CASSDHRNQGTGELFF.

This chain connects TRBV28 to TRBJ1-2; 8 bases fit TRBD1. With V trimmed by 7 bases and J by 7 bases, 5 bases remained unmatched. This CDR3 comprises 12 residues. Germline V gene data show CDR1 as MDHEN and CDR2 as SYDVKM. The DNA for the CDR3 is TGTGCCAGCAAAAAGACAGGGGCTGGCTACACCTTC. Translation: CASKKTGAGYTF.

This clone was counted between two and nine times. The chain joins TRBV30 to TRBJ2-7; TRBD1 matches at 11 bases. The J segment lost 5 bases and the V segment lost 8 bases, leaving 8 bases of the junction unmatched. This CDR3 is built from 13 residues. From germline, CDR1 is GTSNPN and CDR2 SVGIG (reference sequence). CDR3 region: CAGPGQGVNEQYF. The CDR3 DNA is TGTGCCGGACCGGGACAGGGGGTGAACGAGCAGTACTTC. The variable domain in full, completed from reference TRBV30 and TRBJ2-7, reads SQTIHQWPATLVQPVGSPLSLECTVEGTSNPNLYWYRQAAGRGLQLLFYSVGIGQISSEVPQNLSASRPQDRQFILSSKKLLLSDSGFYLCAGPGQGVNEQYFGPGTRLTVT.

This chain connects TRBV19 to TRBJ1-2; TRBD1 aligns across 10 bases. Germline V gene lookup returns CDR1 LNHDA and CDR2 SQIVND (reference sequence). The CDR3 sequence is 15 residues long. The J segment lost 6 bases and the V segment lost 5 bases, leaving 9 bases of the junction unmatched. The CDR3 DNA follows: TGTGCCAGTAGTTACCGAACCGGACAGGGGGATGGCTACACCTTC. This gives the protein CASSYRTGQGDGYTF.

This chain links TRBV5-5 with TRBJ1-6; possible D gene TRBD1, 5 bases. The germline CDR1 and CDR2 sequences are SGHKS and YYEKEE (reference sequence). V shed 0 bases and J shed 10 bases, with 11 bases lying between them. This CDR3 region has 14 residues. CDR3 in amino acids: CASSLGDSSSPLHF. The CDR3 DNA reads TGTGCCAGCAGCTTGGGGGACTCCAGCTCACCCCTCCACTTT.

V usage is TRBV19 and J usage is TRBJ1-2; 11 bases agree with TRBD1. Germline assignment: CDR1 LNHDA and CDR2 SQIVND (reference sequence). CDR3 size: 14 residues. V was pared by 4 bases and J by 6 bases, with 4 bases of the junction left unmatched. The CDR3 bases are TGTGCCAGTAGTACGGACAGGGGGCTAAATGGCTACACCTTC. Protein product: CASSTDRGLNGYTF.

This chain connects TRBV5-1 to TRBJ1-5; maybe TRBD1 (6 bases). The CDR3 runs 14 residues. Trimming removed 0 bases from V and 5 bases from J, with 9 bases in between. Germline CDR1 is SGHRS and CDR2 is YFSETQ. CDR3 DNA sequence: TGCGCCAGCAGCTTGGAGTCAGGGGATCAGCCCCAGCATTTT. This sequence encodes CASSLESGDQPQHF.

The CDR3 region has the DNA TGTGCCAGCTGTCCCTCCTCGCAGGGTGGGTATAACTATGGCTACACCTTC. Translating it yields CASCPSSQGGYNYGYTF. The chain joins TRBV6-6 to TRBJ1-2; possibly TRBD1 for D (5 bases). Germline V gives CDR1 MNHNY, CDR2 SVGAGI (reference sequence). The CDR3 loop spans 17 amino acids. V was cut by 8 bases and J by 1 base, with 23 bases left in between.

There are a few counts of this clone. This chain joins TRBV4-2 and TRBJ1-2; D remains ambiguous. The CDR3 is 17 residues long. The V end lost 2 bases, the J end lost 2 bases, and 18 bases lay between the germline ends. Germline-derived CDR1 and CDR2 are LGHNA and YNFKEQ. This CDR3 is CASSQTLSGIANYGYTF. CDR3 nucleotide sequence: TGTGCCAGCAGCCAAACCCTATCGGGGATAGCAAACTATGGCTACACCTTC.

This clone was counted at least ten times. The CDR3 is CASSRGTAYNSPLHF. CDR3 nucleotide sequence: TGCGCCAGCAGCAGGGGGACAGCTTATAATTCACCCCTCCACTTT. The rearrangement uses TRBV4-1 and TRBJ1-6; 7 bases align to TRBD1. CDR3 length: 15 residues. Trimming cost V 5 bases and J 4 bases; bases outside gene matches: 5. CDR1 is MGHRA, CDR2 YSYEKL, per germline.

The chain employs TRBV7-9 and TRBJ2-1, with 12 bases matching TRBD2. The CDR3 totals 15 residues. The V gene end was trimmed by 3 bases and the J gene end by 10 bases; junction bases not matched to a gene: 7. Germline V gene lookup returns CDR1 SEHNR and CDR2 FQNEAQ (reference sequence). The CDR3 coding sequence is TGTGCCAGCAGCTTTGGGACTAGCGGGCCCGGGGAGCAGTTCTTC. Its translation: CASSFGTSGPGEQFF.

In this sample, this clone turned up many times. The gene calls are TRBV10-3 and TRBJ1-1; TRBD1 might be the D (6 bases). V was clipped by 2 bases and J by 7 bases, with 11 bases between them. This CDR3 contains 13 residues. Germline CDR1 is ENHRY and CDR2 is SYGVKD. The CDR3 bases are TGTGCCATCAGTGAGAGGGAGGGGGTTGAAGCTTTCTTT. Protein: CAISEREGVEAFF.

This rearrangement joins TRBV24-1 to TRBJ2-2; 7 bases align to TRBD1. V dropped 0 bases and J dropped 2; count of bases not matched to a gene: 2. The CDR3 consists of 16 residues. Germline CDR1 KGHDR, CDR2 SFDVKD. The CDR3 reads CATSDLRGPNTGELFF. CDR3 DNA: TGTGCCACCAGTGATTTGAGGGGGCCCAACACCGGGGAGCTGTTTTTT.

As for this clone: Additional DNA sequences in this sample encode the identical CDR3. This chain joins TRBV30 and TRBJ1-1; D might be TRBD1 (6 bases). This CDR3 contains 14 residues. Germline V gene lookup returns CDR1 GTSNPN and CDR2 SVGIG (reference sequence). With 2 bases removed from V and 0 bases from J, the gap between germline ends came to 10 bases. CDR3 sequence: CAWSRTGMNTEAFF. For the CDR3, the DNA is TGTGCCTGGAGTCGAACAGGGATGAACACTGAAGCTTTCTTT.

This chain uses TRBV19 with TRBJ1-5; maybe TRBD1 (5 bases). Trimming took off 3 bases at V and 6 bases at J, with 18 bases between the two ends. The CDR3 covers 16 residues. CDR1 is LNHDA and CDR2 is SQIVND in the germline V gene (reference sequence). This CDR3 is CASSMVGAGLGQPQHF. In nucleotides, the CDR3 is TGTGCCAGTAGTATGGTTGGGGCAGGATTAGGTCAGCCCCAGCATTTT.

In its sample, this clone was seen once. Here the CDR3 reads CASSGGTGGNEKLFF. The DNA of the CDR3 is TGTGCCAGCAGTGGGGGGACAGGGGGGAATGAAAAACTGTTTTTT. This sequence joins TRBV28 and TRBJ1-4, with 11 bases that match TRBD1. J lost 5 bases, V lost 5 bases, and 4 bases had no gene match. Germline V gene lookup returns CDR1 MDHEN and CDR2 SYDVKM. There are 15 residues in the CDR3.

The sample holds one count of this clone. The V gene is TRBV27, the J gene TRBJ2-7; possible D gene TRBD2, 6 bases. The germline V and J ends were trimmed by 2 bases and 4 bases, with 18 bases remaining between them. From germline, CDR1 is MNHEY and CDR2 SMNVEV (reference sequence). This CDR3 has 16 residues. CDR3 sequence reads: CASSLVGNLAGYEQYF. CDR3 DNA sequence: TGTGCCAGCAGTTTAGTCGGTAATCTTGCGGGGTACGAGCAGTACTTC.